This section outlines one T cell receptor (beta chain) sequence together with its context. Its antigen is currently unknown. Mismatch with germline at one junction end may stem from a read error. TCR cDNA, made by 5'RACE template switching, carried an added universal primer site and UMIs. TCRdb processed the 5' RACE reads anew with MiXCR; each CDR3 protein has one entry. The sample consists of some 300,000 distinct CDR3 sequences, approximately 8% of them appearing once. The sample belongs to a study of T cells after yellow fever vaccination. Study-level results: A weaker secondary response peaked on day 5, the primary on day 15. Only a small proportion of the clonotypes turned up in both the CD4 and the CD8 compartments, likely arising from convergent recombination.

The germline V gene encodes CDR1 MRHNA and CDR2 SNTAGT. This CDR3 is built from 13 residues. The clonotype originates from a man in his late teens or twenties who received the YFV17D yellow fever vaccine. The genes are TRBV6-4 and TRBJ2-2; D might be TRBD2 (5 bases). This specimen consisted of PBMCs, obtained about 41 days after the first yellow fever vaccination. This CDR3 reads CASSDGETGDLFF. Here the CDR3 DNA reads TGTGCCAGCAGTGACGGGGAAACCGGGGATCTGTTTTTT.